This T cell receptor (beta chain) was found in a study of CD8+ T cells in alopecia areata. Across the study: Treatment comprised oral tofacitinib, 5 to 10 mg twice daily, in treated patients.

The CDR3 runs 14 residues. Germline lookup yields CDR1 GTSNPN and CDR2 SVGIG (reference sequence). V was shortened by 2 bases and J by 7 bases, with 17 bases between the two germline ends. After isolation, RNA underwent reverse transcription to generate cDNA as the sequencing template. Profiling relied on immunoSEQ multiplex PCR, and the TCRdb table lists in-frame clones only, not all of them. This sample has approximately 140,000 clones, with roughly 50% found just once. The chain uses TRBV30 and TRBJ1-2; maybe TRBD1 (6 bases). Sequencing used CD4+ T cells sorted from blood. The TCR was taken from a human donor with alopecia areata. CDR3 DNA sequence: TGTGCCTGGAGTATAACCCCGACAGGCGGTGGCTACACCTTC. This sequence encodes CAWSITPTGGGYTF.